Below, 16 T cell receptor beta chains from the same sample are listed, as sequenced in a study of OX40 agonist ivuxolimab in advanced cancers. Libraries were prepared by immunoSEQ multiplex PCR; TCRdb keeps only in-frame clonotypes and omits some of them. The sample lists some 21,000 clones; 77% were seen once. Here the sequenced sample was CD4+ or CD8+ T cells sorted from blood, taken in a trial of the OX40 agonist ivuxolimab. The receptors were gathered from an adult with an advanced solid tumor such as melanoma, head and neck, liver or kidney cancer.

This clone was observed a handful of times. This sequence joins TRBV11-2 and TRBJ2-7; D remains unclear. This CDR3 is built from 20 residues. V was trimmed by 0 bases and J by 0 bases, leaving 24 bases between them. Germline lookup yields CDR1 SGHAT and CDR2 FQNNGV. The CDR3 DNA is TGTGCCAGCAGCTTAGATCCCCTGGCTAGAAGGGAACCGAGCTCCTACGAGCAGTACTTC. It specifies CASSLDPLARREPSSYEQYF.

The rearrangement links TRBV29-1 to TRBJ1-1; D is undetermined. Trimming stripped 3 bases from V and 0 bases from J, with 11 bases between. CDR1 SQVTM and CDR2 ANQGSEA come from the germline V gene. The CDR3 runs 14 residues. The DNA of the CDR3 is TGCAGCGTTGACGGCGGTCAATTGAACACTGAAGCTTTCTTT. Its protein product is CSVDGGQLNTEAFF. The variable domain in full, completed from reference TRBV29-1 and TRBJ1-1, reads SAVISQKPSRDICQRGTSLTIQCQVDSQVTMMFWYRQQPGQSLTLIATANQGSEATYESGFVIDKFPISRPNLTFSTLTVSNMSPEDSSIYLCSVDGGQLNTEAFFGQGTRLTVV.

In its sample, this clone is medium-sized. CDR3 region: CASSYWRTGELFF. The CDR3 DNA follows: TGTGCCAGCAGTTACTGGAGGACCGGGGAGCTGTTTTTT. The chain employs TRBV6-5 and TRBJ2-2, with TRBD2 as a possible D gene (5 bases). Per the germline V gene, CDR1 is MNHEY and CDR2 is SVGAGI. The V end lost 1 base, the J end lost 5 bases, and 5 bases lay between the germline ends. The CDR3 loop spans 13 amino acids.

The chain combines TRBV5-4 with TRBJ2-5; TRBD2 matches 9 bases. Germline lookup yields CDR1 SGHNT and CDR2 YYREEE (reference sequence). V lost 7 bases, J lost 5 bases, and 6 bases stayed unmatched. The CDR3 contains 13 residues. The CDR3 bases are TGTGCCAGCGGACTAGCGTGGAGGGAGACCCAGTACTTC. As protein: CASGLAWRETQYF. Full variable domain (rest looked up from reference TRBV5-4 and TRBJ2-5): ETGVTQSPTHLIKTRGQQVTLRCSSQSGHNTVSWYQQALGQGPQFIFQYYREEENGRGNFPPRFSGLQFPNYSSELNVNALELDDSALYLCASGLAWRETQYFGPGTRLLVL.

The chain is built from TRBV7-5 and TRBJ2-5; the table calls TRBD2, which could not be checked here. TRBV7-5 is shown as a pseudogene. The CDR3 is 17 amino acids. CDR3 nucleotides: TGTGCCAGCAGCGGCGGACTAGCGGGAGGGCCTTTGGAGACCCAGTACTTC. Encoded protein: CASSGGLAGGPLETQYF.

The chain employs TRBV19 and TRBJ2-2; D possibly corresponds to TRBD1 (5 bases). The germline V gene encodes CDR1 LNHDA and CDR2 SQIVND (reference sequence). The CDR3 covers 12 residues. V shed 4 bases and J shed 6 bases, with 6 bases lying between them. The CDR3 sequence is CASSTGSGELFF. CDR3 bases: TGTGCCAGTAGTACAGGGTCCGGGGAGCTGTTTTTT. The complete variable domain, with remaining parts taken from reference TRBV19 and TRBJ2-2, reads DGGITQSPKYLFRKEGQNVTLSCEQNLNHDAMYWYRQDPGQGLRLIYYSQIVNDFQKGDIAEGYSVSREKKESFPLTVTSAQKNPTAFYLCASSTGSGELFFGEGSRLTVL.

The gene calls are TRBV9 and TRBJ2-7; D perhaps matches TRBD1 (5 bases). The V end lost 4 bases, the J end lost 0 bases, and 11 bases lay between the germline ends. The germline CDR1 and CDR2 sequences are SGDLS and YYNGEE. The CDR3 contains 14 residues. The DNA of the CDR3 is TGTGCCAGCAGCCCGTCCCAGGGCTCCTACGAGCAGTACTTC. Amino acid sequence: CASSPSQGSYEQYF.

V and J are TRBV7-2 and TRBJ2-7; possibly TRBD2 for D (6 bases). The CDR3 runs to 11 residues. Germline values: CDR1 SGHTA, CDR2 FQGNSA. Trimming took off 5 bases at V and 12 bases at J, with 14 bases between the two ends. In nucleotides, the CDR3 is TGTGCCAGCAGCCTAGGGTCGGGACTGTACTTC. This codes for CASSLGSGLYF.

V and J are TRBV19 and TRBJ1-2; no definite D call. The V end lost 5 bases, the J end lost 0 bases, and 13 bases lay between the germline ends. The CDR3 is 15 residues long. Germline V gene sequence: CDR1 LNHDA, CDR2 SQIVND (reference sequence). CDR3 sequence: CASSPLYSANYGYTF. Here the CDR3 DNA reads TGTGCCAGTAGTCCACTCTACTCAGCTAACTATGGCTACACCTTC.

The V gene is TRBV23-1, the J gene TRBJ1-1; D may be TRBD1 (6 bases). TRBV23-1 is sorted into the ORF group, with uncertain function. The CDR3 loop spans 16 amino acids. Between the trimmed V and J ends, which lost 3 bases and 1 base, there was a span of 15 bases. Here the CDR3 reads CASSQPLQGGNTEAFF. The CDR3 nucleotides are TGCGCCAGCAGTCAGCCTCTACAGGGAGGGAACACTGAAGCTTTCTTT.

The J gene is TRBJ2-5, the V gene TRBV2; D gene unclear. The CDR3 covers 12 residues. Looked up from germline, CDR1 is SNHLY and CDR2 is FYNNEI. Between the trimmed V and J ends, which lost 6 bases and 3 bases, there was a span of 8 bases. The CDR3 loop reads CASSGFEETQYF. DNA of the CDR3: TGTGCCAGCAGCGGGTTCGAAGAGACCCAGTACTTC.

The chain links TRBV4-3 to TRBJ2-4; 10 positions agree with TRBD2. Per the germline V gene, CDR1 is LGHNA and CDR2 is YSLEER. With 0 bases clipped from V and 13 bases from J, the junction kept 15 bases outside the gene matches. The CDR3 extends over 17 amino acids. CDR3: CASSQERMVAGGPSQYF. The DNA for the CDR3 is TGCGCCAGCAGCCAAGAAAGAATGGTAGCGGGGGGCCCCAGCCAGTACTTC.

The V and J genes are TRBV30 and TRBJ1-1; TRBD1 aligns across 7 bases. V gave up 2 bases and J gave up 3 bases; unmatched junction bases: 15. The length of the CDR3 is 17 residues. The germline CDR1 and CDR2 sequences are GTSNPN and SVGIG (reference sequence). As DNA, the CDR3 is TGTGCCTGGAGTTTTGGGACAGATGGTGGTGGCCACACTGAAGCTTTCTTT. It is translated as CAWSFGTDGGGHTEAFF.

A single count supports this clone. CDR3 loop: CASSRPGLGGTGELFF. DNA for the CDR3: TGTGCCAGCAGTCGACCGGGACTAGGGGGGACCGGGGAGCTGTTTTTT. This chain joins TRBV7-9 and TRBJ2-2; 8 bases line up with TRBD2. The J segment lost 5 bases and the V segment lost 6 bases, leaving 11 bases of the junction unmatched. CDR3 length: 16 residues. The germline CDR1 and CDR2 sequences are SEHNR and FQNEAQ (reference sequence).

This chain links TRBV2 with TRBJ1-5; the D gene is possibly TRBD1 (6 bases). There are 13 residues in the CDR3. The germline V gene has CDR1 SNHLY and CDR2 FYNNEI. V lost 8 bases to trimming and J lost 3 bases, with 11 bases between them. CDR3 region: CASDTGYNQPQHF. DNA for the CDR3: TGTGCCAGCGATACAGGGTACAATCAGCCCCAGCATTTT.

The chain uses TRBV7-2 and TRBJ1-4, with D perhaps matching TRBD1 (6 bases). V lost 8 bases and J lost 5, with 12 bases in between. Germline CDR1 and CDR2: SGHTA and FQGNSA. CDR3 length equals 13 residues. CDR3: CASWAGANEKLFF. Written as DNA, the CDR3 is TGTGCCAGCTGGGCAGGGGCAAATGAAAAACTGTTTTTT.